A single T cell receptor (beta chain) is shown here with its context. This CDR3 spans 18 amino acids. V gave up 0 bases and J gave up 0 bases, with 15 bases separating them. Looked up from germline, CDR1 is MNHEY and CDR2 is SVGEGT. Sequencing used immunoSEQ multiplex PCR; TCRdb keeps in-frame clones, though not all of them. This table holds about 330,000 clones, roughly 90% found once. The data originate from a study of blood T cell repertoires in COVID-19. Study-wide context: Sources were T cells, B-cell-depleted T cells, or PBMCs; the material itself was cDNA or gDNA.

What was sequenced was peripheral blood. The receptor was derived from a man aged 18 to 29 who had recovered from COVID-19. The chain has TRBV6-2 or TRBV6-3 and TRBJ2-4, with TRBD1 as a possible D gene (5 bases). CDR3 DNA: TGTGCCAGCAGTTACTCCCGCGGACACTTGGAAGCCAAAAACATTCAGTACTTC. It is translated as CASSYSRGHLEAKNIQYF.